This is a list of T cell receptor beta chains from one sample in a study of beta chain features in type 1 diabetes. Produced via immunoSEQ multiplex PCR; TCRdb's table is partial and in-frame only. The profile shows around 150,000 clones, about 7% of them singletons. The material sequenced was central memory CD4+ T cells from blood. The receptor source for this set is a woman aged 30 to 39 in good health. Both conserved end residues are part of each CDR3. The D gene is left open where the match is weak. Expanded clones get a size class; other rows say once, few or many, or leave the size out.

v_call,d_call,j_call,clone_size,cdr3_nt,cdr3_aa
TRBV19,-,TRBJ2-3,few,TGTGCCAGTAGTATAGATCGAGCCGTTACGCAGTATTTT,CASSIDRAVTQYF
TRBV6-5,TRBD1,TRBJ1-3,-,TGTGCCAGCAGCTCCAACAGGGGAGCAGGAAACACCATATATTTT,CASSSNRGAGNTIYF
TRBV5-6,TRBD2,TRBJ2-5,-,TGTGCCAGCAGCTTGCTAGCGGGAGGGTCGGTGGCGTACTTC,CASSLLAGGSVAYF
TRBV13,-,TRBJ2-1,many,TGTGCCAGCAGCCCGACTAATTACAATGAGCAGTTCTTC,CASSPTNYNEQFF
TRBV29-1,TRBD1,TRBJ2-2,many,TGCAGCGTCGCCTCGGGGACAGGGGATTCCGGGGAGCTGTTTTTT,CSVASGTGDSGELFF
TRBV10-3,TRBD1,TRBJ2-7,few,TGTGCCATCAGCAAGGAAGGACAGGGATACGAGCAGTACTTC,CAISKEGQGYEQYF
TRBV5-6,-,TRBJ1-5,few,TGTGCCAGCAGCTTGGCCTCGGGGACACCAAATCAGCCCCAGCATTTT,CASSLASGTPNQPQHF
TRBV27,TRBD1,TRBJ2-5,few,TGTGCCAGCAGCCCCCGGGCAGGGGGTTCCCAAGAGACCCAGTACTTC,CASSPRAGGSQETQYF
TRBV11-2,-,TRBJ2-7,few,TGTGCCAGCAGGTTTCAGGGGAGCTCTGACAGGAGGCACGAGCAGTACTTC,CASRFQGSSDRRHEQYF
TRBV5-8,TRBD2,TRBJ2-4,few,TGCGCCAGCAGCCAAGAAGCGGGGGGAGCGGTTGGAAACATTCAGTACTTC,CASSQEAGGAVGNIQYF
TRBV5-8,-,TRBJ2-7,few,TGTGCCAGCAGCTTGCCGGGGACCTACGAGCAGTACTTC,CASSLPGTYEQYF
TRBV14,-,TRBJ1-5,-,TGTGCCAGCAGCCGCGGAGTCGATCAGCCCCAGCATTTT,CASSRGVDQPQHF
TRBV27,TRBD1,TRBJ1-2,few,TGTGCCAGCAGGGGACAGGACAGGGTCGGAGGCTACACCTTC,CASRGQDRVGGYTF
TRBV9,-,TRBJ2-1,few,TGTGCCAGCAGCGTAGTCCCCCGAGGCAATGAGCAGTTCTTC,CASSVVPRGNEQFF
TRBV30,-,TRBJ2-7,-,TGTGCCTGCCAGAGGGCTAACTCCTACGAGCAGTACTTC,CACQRANSYEQYF
TRBV2,-,TRBJ2-2,few,TGTGCCAGCAGTGAAGGTGACAGACCCGGGGAGCTGTTTTTT,CASSEGDRPGELFF
TRBV18,TRBD1,TRBJ1-3,-,TGTGCCAGCTCACCGAATCGACAGGGGACTGGAAACACCATATATTTT,CASSPNRQGTGNTIYF
TRBV28,TRBD2,TRBJ2-7,few,TGTGCCATCCGGACTAGCGGGAACTACGAGCAGTACTTC,CAIRTSGNYEQYF
TRBV4-2,-,TRBJ2-5,many,TGTGCCAGCAGCCAAGATGGCCTAGCGCAGCCCCAAGAGACCCAGTACTTC,CASSQDGLAQPQETQYF
TRBV6-1,TRBD1,TRBJ1-5,-,TGTGCCAGCAGTGATCGGACAGGGGTGGGTCAGCCCCAGCATTTT,CASSDRTGVGQPQHF
TRBV2,TRBD2,TRBJ2-4,few,TGTGCCAGCAGTGAAGACCCCCCGGGACTAGCGATCAAAAACATTCAGTACTTC,CASSEDPPGLAIKNIQYF
TRBV5-1,-,TRBJ2-1,-,TGCGCCAGCAGCTTCGCGGCTTCCAATGAGCAGTTCTTC,CASSFAASNEQFF
TRBV7-2,-,TRBJ2-5,-,TGTGCCAGCAGCTTAGCGCGCGCGGGGAGGCAAGAGACCCAGTACTTC,CASSLARAGRQETQYF
TRBV29-1,-,TRBJ2-1,few,TGCAGCGTGGAATCGGTGGGAGGGGGGGGCAATGAGCAGTTCTTC,CSVESVGGGGNEQFF
TRBV6-5,TRBD2,TRBJ2-5,few,TGTGCCAGCAGCTGGCTAGCGGGAGAGGAGACCCAGTACTTC,CASSWLAGEETQYF
TRBV30,TRBD1,TRBJ1-5,many,TGTGCCTGGGAACCACAGGGGATGGATCAGCCCCAGCATTTT,CAWEPQGMDQPQHF
TRBV4-3,TRBD1,TRBJ1-4,many,TGCGCCAGCAGCCCCCCGGGACAGGGCGAAAAACTGTTTTTT,CASSPPGQGEKLFF
TRBV19,-,TRBJ1-1,few,TGTGCCAGTAGTCCCCAGACAGGGAACACTGAAGCTTTCTTT,CASSPQTGNTEAFF
TRBV6-1,TRBD1,TRBJ1-5,-,TGTGCCAGCAGGGGCGGGACAGGGAACAATCAGCCCCAGCATTTT,CASRGGTGNNQPQHF
TRBV14,TRBD1,TRBJ1-4,-,TGTGCCAGCAGCCCCCGGACAGGGAGTCTCTCAACTAATGAAAAACTGTTTTTT,CASSPRTGSLSTNEKLFF
TRBV7-3,-,TRBJ1-1,-,TGTGCCAGCAGCTTAGAGGGTAACACTGAAGCTTTCTTT,CASSLEGNTEAFF
TRBV20-1,-,TRBJ1-2,-,TGCAGTGCCGACAGGACTGGCTACACCTTC,CSADRTGYTF
TRBV6-1,TRBD1,TRBJ2-5,-,TGTGCCAGCAGAAGGACAGGGGGCTTGGAGACCCAGTACTTC,CASRRTGGLETQYF
TRBV7-9,-,TRBJ1-5,many,TGTGCCAGCAGCTTAGGAGGGCGTCAGCCCCAGCATTTT,CASSLGGRQPQHF
TRBV7-9,TRBD1,TRBJ2-1,-,TGTGCCAGCAGCATGGGACAGGGACACAATGAGCAGTTCTTC,CASSMGQGHNEQFF
TRBV5-1,-,TRBJ2-5,few,TGCGCCAGCAGTACGGGACTCACTCAAGAGACCCAGTACTTC,CASSTGLTQETQYF
TRBV7-9,TRBD2,TRBJ2-1,-,TGTGCCAGCAGCTTAGGAGGGGTAGCGGGAGGATACAATGAGCAGTTCTTC,CASSLGGVAGGYNEQFF
TRBV4-3,-,TRBJ2-3,many,TGCGCCAGCAGCCATGCGACTGAGGATACGCAGTATTTT,CASSHATEDTQYF
TRBV5-1,TRBD1,TRBJ2-5,-,TGCGCCAGCAGCCTAGGGACAGGGTCCGGTGAGACCCAGTACTTC,CASSLGTGSGETQYF
TRBV28,-,TRBJ1-5,-,TGTGCCAGCAGTTTACGGCAGGGTTATAGCAATCAGCCCCAGCATTTT,CASSLRQGYSNQPQHF